A single sample is the source of the 8 T cell receptor beta chains below, sequenced in a study of Ad26.COV2.S vaccination and SARS-CoV-2 variants. Only in-frame clones appear in the TCRdb table, and some are missing; sequencing was by immunoSEQ multiplex PCR. The table has around 500,000 clones, roughly nine tenths seen once. Stated treatment: around 19 received Ad26.COV2.S at low or high dose, single or two shots; 5 received placebo; per-sample allocation not given. On day 63 after the first injection, vaccine and placebo recipients gave samples. The specimen was peripheral blood, collected in a trial of Ad26.COV2.S vaccine versus placebo. The receptors come from a person between 18 and 65 years old who received the Ad26.COV2.S COVID-19 vaccine or a placebo.

This clone has just one count. V gene TRBV10-3 combines with J gene TRBJ2-1; 8 positions agree with TRBD1. The trim removed 4 bases at V and 0 bases at J, leaving 5 bases unmatched. Per germline, CDR1 ENHRY and CDR2 SYGVKD. The CDR3 is made up of 16 amino acids. The CDR3 DNA reads as TGTGCCATCAGTGGGACAGGGACGAGCTCCTACAATGAGCAGTTCTTC. Encoded protein: CAISGTGTSSYNEQFF.

This chain uses TRBV10-2 with TRBJ2-2; 9 nucleotides align to TRBD2. Germline V CDR1 and CDR2: WSHSY, SAAADI. The CDR3 length is 15 residues. The V gene end was trimmed by 6 bases and the J gene end by 5 bases; junction bases not matched to a gene: 7. The CDR3 reads CASRISGRGTGELFF. CDR3 DNA: TGCGCCAGCAGGATTAGCGGGAGAGGTACCGGGGAGCTGTTTTTT.

The count of this clone is one. The V gene is TRBV2, the J gene TRBJ2-2; 11 nucleotides match TRBD1. Germline CDR1 SNHLY, CDR2 FYNNEI. The V and J ends lost 5 bases and 4 bases, in that order; junction bases with no gene match: 6. CDR3 length: 16 amino acids. The CDR3 DNA follows: TGTGCCAGCAGTCAGGACAGGGGGCTTCGCACCGGGGAGCTGTTTTTT. This encodes CASSQDRGLRTGELFF.

The V gene is TRBV19, the J gene TRBJ2-7; 11 bases are shared with TRBD1. This CDR3 is built from 14 residues. V was clipped by 5 bases and J by 3 bases; unmatched bases: 3. Germline CDR1 reads LNHDA; CDR2 reads SQIVND (reference sequence). CDR3 nucleotide sequence: TGTGCCAGTAGTCGGACAGGGGGCCACTACGAGCAGTACTTC. This translates into CASSRTGGHYEQYF.

This chain joins TRBV10-3 and TRBJ2-1; no definite D call. The CDR3 sequence is 11 residues long. Trimming stripped 10 bases from V and 7 bases from J, with 11 bases between. Germline CDR1 and CDR2: ENHRY and SYGVKD. The CDR3 DNA reads TGTGCCACCACGGGTTTAAATGAGCAGTTCTTC. This encodes CATTGLNEQFF.

This sequence joins TRBV7-3 and TRBJ2-1; no clear D. Trimming left V 5 bases short and J 6 bases short, with 11 bases between. Looked up from germline, CDR1 is SGHTA and CDR2 is FQGTGA. This CDR3 spans 13 amino acids. DNA for the CDR3: TGTGCCAGCAGCCCAGACAACGGCAATGAGCAGTTCTTC. Encoded protein: CASSPDNGNEQFF.

The chain is built from TRBV27 and TRBJ1-5; D is unclear. V gave up 4 bases and J gave up 0 bases, with 4 bases separating them. The CDR3 runs to 13 residues. In germline, CDR1 is MNHEY, CDR2 SMNVEV (reference sequence). In DNA form, the CDR3 reads TGTGCCAGCAGTTCGAATAGCAATCAGCCCCAGCATTTT. Protein product: CASSSNSNQPQHF.

In this sample, this clone turned up once. The rearrangement links TRBV7-9 to TRBJ2-7; D is perhaps TRBD1 (5 bases). This CDR3 comprises 16 residues. Trimming removed 0 bases from V and 5 bases from J, with 17 bases in between. In germline, CDR1 is SEHNR, CDR2 FQNEAQ (reference sequence). Here the CDR3 DNA reads TGTGCCAGCAGCTTAGCAAAAACAGGACCTTTCGACGAGCAGTACTTC. Amino acids: CASSLAKTGPFDEQYF.